This T cell receptor (beta chain) was sequenced for a study of graft-versus-host responses after intestinal transplantation. Study information: Multivisceral, liver-intestinal, or isolated intestinal grafts went to recipients. Recipients across the board were started on anti-thymocyte globulin induction, then kept on tacrolimus and steroids for two to four years.

Study-level findings and limits: The authors found GvH clones in recipient marrow, some appearing first in ileum or blood. With peak circulating GvH clone levels came an association with early post-transplant HvG declines.

Here immunoSEQ multiplex PCR was the method, and the copy in TCRdb shows in-frame clones only, minus some. This table holds fewer than 120,000 clones, over 85% found once. With regard to this clone: Its antigen remains unknown.

The V gene lost 2 bases and the J gene lost 4 bases, with 11 bases spanning the gap. CDR1 MNHEY and CDR2 SMNVEV come from the germline V gene (reference sequence). The CDR3 is 14 residues long. The chain carries TRBV27 and TRBJ1-2; D is undetermined. Sequences were derived from unstimulated CD8+ T cells sorted from spleen or lymph node cells, sampled before intestinal transplant. This receptor was identified in a human donor who received an intestinal transplant. The CDR3 DNA reads TGTGCCAGCAGTTTAAGTCAAGGTTTCTATGGCTACACCTTC. It encodes CASSLSQGFYGYTF.